These T cell receptor beta chains were read from a single sample in a study of T cell responses to AZD1222 COVID-19 vaccine. Measured with immunoSEQ multiplex PCR; TCRdb has only the in-frame clones, and not every one. The table has 140,000 to 150,000 clones, more than 80% seen once; the top ten hold around 6.9%. The source was peripheral blood, collected 28 days after the second dose of the MenACWY control vaccine. The receptors originated from an adult who received the MenACWY meningococcal vaccine as a control. CDR3s include the opening cysteine and the closing phenylalanine or tryptophan. Fields, in order: V gene, J gene, D gene, clone size, CDR3 protein, CDR3 DNA. D genes are given only for firm matches. Expanded clones are given a class, and other clones once, few, many or no size at all.

V gene: TRBV5-6; J gene: TRBJ1-6; D gene: -; clone size: -; CDR3 protein: CASGRWGSPKSPPLHF; CDR3 DNA: TGTGCCAGCGGTCGGTGGGGGTCCCCCAAAAGCCCACCCCTCCACTTT
V gene: TRBV20-1; J gene: TRBJ2-1; D gene: -; clone size: -; CDR3 protein: CSASFGAGDNEQFF; CDR3 DNA: -
V gene: TRBV7-9; J gene: TRBJ1-1; D gene: -; clone size: -; CDR3 protein: CATTLWRDTEAFF; CDR3 DNA: TGTGCCACTACCCTATGGCGCGACACTGAAGCTTTCTTT
V gene: TRBV10-3; J gene: TRBJ2-7; D gene: -; clone size: -; CDR3 protein: CAIRSAGRTGDEQYF; CDR3 DNA: TGTGCCATCAGGAGTGCGGGGAGGACGGGGGACGAGCAGTACTTC
V gene: TRBV11-3; J gene: TRBJ2-7; D gene: -; clone size: -; CDR3 protein: CASSPRGGSGEQYF; CDR3 DNA: TGTGCCAGCAGCCCCCGGGGTGGTTCGGGAGAGCAGTACTTC
V gene: TRBV2; J gene: TRBJ1-2; D gene: -; clone size: -; CDR3 protein: CASSDGQSGGYTF; CDR3 DNA: TGTGCCAGCAGTGACGGGCAGTCGGGAGGCTACACCTTC
V gene: TRBV15; J gene: TRBJ1-5; D gene: -; clone size: -; CDR3 protein: CATSRDRHLSNQPQHF; CDR3 DNA: TGTGCCACCAGCAGAGATCGGCATCTTAGCAATCAGCCCCAGCATTTT
V gene: TRBV19; J gene: TRBJ1-6; D gene: -; clone size: -; CDR3 protein: CASGSGGPNSPLHF; CDR3 DNA: TGTGCCAGTGGTTCGGGGGGCCCGAATTCACCCCTCCACTTT
V gene: TRBV5-1; J gene: TRBJ2-1; D gene: -; clone size: once; CDR3 protein: CASSPTGTWQFF; CDR3 DNA: TGCGCCAGCAGCCCGACTGGGACTTGGCAGTTCTTC
V gene: TRBV25-1; J gene: TRBJ2-1; D gene: TRBD2; clone size: -; CDR3 protein: CASTLAGGSGEQFF; CDR3 DNA: TGTGCCAGCACTTTAGCGGGAGGAAGTGGTGAGCAGTTCTTC
V gene: TRBV25-1; J gene: TRBJ1-1; D gene: TRBD1; clone size: -; CDR3 protein: CASSDPGQGDTEAFF; CDR3 DNA: TGTGCCAGCAGTGATCCGGGACAGGGGGACACTGAAGCTTTCTTT
V gene: TRBV9; J gene: TRBJ2-2; D gene: TRBD1; clone size: -; CDR3 protein: CASTRPGQGAAGELFF; CDR3 DNA: TGTGCCAGCACCCGACCGGGACAGGGGGCGGCCGGGGAGCTGTTTTTT
V gene: TRBV27; J gene: TRBJ1-6; D gene: -; clone size: -; CDR3 protein: CASSPEMGSPLHF; CDR3 DNA: TGTGCCAGCAGTCCCGAAATGGGATCACCCCTCCACTTT
V gene: TRBV7-8; J gene: TRBJ1-6; D gene: -; clone size: -; CDR3 protein: CASSLDLGGNSPLHF; CDR3 DNA: TGTGCCAGCAGCTTAGATTTAGGGGGTAATTCACCCCTCCACTTT
V gene: TRBV4-3; J gene: TRBJ2-7; D gene: -; clone size: -; CDR3 protein: CASSQDRIGGEQYF; CDR3 DNA: TGCGCCAGCAGCCAAGATAGAATCGGGGGCGAGCAGTACTTC
V gene: TRBV12-3/TRBV12-4; J gene: TRBJ1-5; D gene: -; clone size: -; CDR3 protein: CASSLQGGTTQHF; CDR3 DNA: TGTGCCAGCAGTTTACAGGGTGGGACAACCCAGCATTTT
V gene: TRBV7-6; J gene: TRBJ1-1; D gene: TRBD1; clone size: -; CDR3 protein: CASSLATGGDTEAFF; CDR3 DNA: TGTGCCAGCAGCTTAGCGACAGGGGGGGACACTGAAGCTTTCTTT
V gene: TRBV3-1/TRBV3-2; J gene: TRBJ1-1; D gene: -; clone size: -; CDR3 protein: CASSQGDVEAFF; CDR3 DNA: TGTGCCAGCAGCCAGGGGGATGTCGAAGCTTTCTTT
V gene: TRBV10-3; J gene: TRBJ1-5; D gene: TRBD1; clone size: -; CDR3 protein: CAISGADRGETPQHF; CDR3 DNA: TGTGCCATCAGTGGGGCCGACAGGGGAGAAACGCCCCAGCATTTT
V gene: TRBV7-9; J gene: TRBJ2-1; D gene: -; clone size: -; CDR3 protein: CASSYSNEQFF; CDR3 DNA: TGTGCCAGCAGCTACAGTAATGAGCAGTTCTTC